This passage covers 32 T cell receptor beta chains from one sample sequenced in a study of shared clonotypes between healthy human individuals. Clones were sequenced by immunoSEQ multiplex PCR, and TCRdb holds only the in-frame ones, with some missing. The data hold some 2,500,000 clones, with 92% observed a single time. Sequencing was carried out using naive CD4+ T cells from PBMCs. Indicated subset: CD45RA+ positively selected. The source is a young man in good health. Some clones in this sample may be carry-over from other donors' samples.

This sequence joins TRBV28 and TRBJ2-6; tentatively, D is TRBD1 or TRBD2 (5 bases each). The CDR3 sequence is 19 residues long. In germline, CDR1 is MDHEN, CDR2 SYDVKM. The V gene lost 4 bases and the J gene lost 0 bases, with 19 bases spanning the gap. The CDR3 spells CASSSPPGRSNSGANVLTF. As DNA, the CDR3 is TGTGCCAGCAGTTCTCCTCCGGGACGCAGTAACTCTGGGGCCAACGTCCTGACTTTC. The whole variable domain, filled in from reference TRBV28 and TRBJ2-6, reads DVKVTQSSRYLVKRTGEKVFLECVQDMDHENMFWYRQDPGLGLRLIYFSYDVKMKEKGDIPEGYSVSREKKERFSLILESASTNQTSMYLCASSSPPGRSNSGANVLTFGAGSRLTVL.

This clone was seen only a few times. One junction end does not reproduce the germline sequence, and a read error may be involved. The V gene is TRBV28, the J gene TRBJ1-1, with a possible D match to TRBD1 (5 bases). Germline V gene sequence: CDR1 MDHEN, CDR2 SYDVKM. The CDR3 sequence is 14 residues long. The CDR3 loop reads CASSLRGGNAEAFF. The CDR3 DNA is TGTGCCAGCAGTTTAAGGGGAGGGAACGCTGAAGCTTTCTTT.

V is TRBV7-9 and J is TRBJ2-1; possibly TRBD1 or TRBD2 for D (5 bases each). Trimming cost V 1 base and J 7 bases, with 14 bases left between them. CDR1 is SEHNR, CDR2 FQNEAQ, per germline (reference sequence). This CDR3 comprises 15 residues. CDR3 sequence reads: CASSLGGAGRNEQFF. DNA for the CDR3: TGTGCCAGCAGCTTAGGAGGGGCAGGAAGGAATGAGCAGTTCTTC. The variable domain in full, completed from reference TRBV7-9 and TRBJ2-1, reads DTGVSQNPRHKITKRGQNVTFRCDPISEHNRLYWYRQTLGQGPEFLTYFQNEAQLEKSRLLSDRFSAERPKGSFSTLEIQRTEQGDSAMYLCASSLGGAGRNEQFFGPGTRLTVL.

This rearrangement joins TRBV28 to TRBJ2-2; 10 bases map to TRBD2. The germline V gene has CDR1 MDHEN and CDR2 SYDVKM. The trim removed 6 bases at V and 7 bases at J, leaving 8 bases unmatched. The CDR3 sequence is 15 residues long. The CDR3 nucleotides are TGTGCCAGCAGCCTAGCGGGAGTGGTTGGCGGGGAGCTGTTTTTT. Translated, it gives CASSLAGVVGGELFF.

This chain joins TRBV28 and TRBJ2-5; TRBD1 might be the D (5 bases). CDR1 is MDHEN and CDR2 is SYDVKM in the germline V gene. The CDR3 spans 12 residues. V lost 4 bases, J lost 7 bases, and 10 bases lay in between. As DNA, the CDR3 is TGTGCCAGCAGTTCAGGGTTCGGGACCCAGTACTTC. As protein: CASSSGFGTQYF.

This sequence joins TRBV7-9 and TRBJ2-2; D gene ambiguous. V was pared by 5 bases and J by 0 bases, with 16 bases between. The germline V gene encodes CDR1 SEHNR and CDR2 FQNEAQ (reference sequence). The CDR3 extends over 17 amino acids. DNA of the CDR3: TGTGCCAGCAGCCCCAGATCCGTAGCCGCGAACACCGGGGAGCTGTTTTTT. Protein: CASSPRSVAANTGELFF. The full variable domain, in which reference TRBV7-9 and TRBJ2-2 provide the parts outside the CDR3, is DTGVSQNPRHKITKRGQNVTFRCDPISEHNRLYWYRQTLGQGPEFLTYFQNEAQLEKSRLLSDRFSAERPKGSFSTLEIQRTEQGDSAMYLCASSPRSVAANTGELFFGEGSRLTVL.

The chain joins TRBV28 to TRBJ2-2, with D perhaps TRBD2 (5 bases). The CDR3 consists of 16 residues. Deletions cut 5 bases from V and 5 bases from J, with 18 bases between. Germline V gene lookup returns CDR1 MDHEN and CDR2 SYDVKM. CDR3 nucleotide sequence: TGTGCCAGCAGTGGTTCGGGTAGCGTGGGGACCGGGGAGCTGTTTTTT. Translation gives CASSGSGSVGTGELFF.

This clone occurred once. The chain combines TRBV7-9 with TRBJ2-7; D remains ambiguous. CDR1 and CDR2 (germline): SEHNR, FQNEAQ (reference sequence). Trimming cost V 2 bases and J 0 bases, with 11 bases left between them. The CDR3 totals 15 residues. The CDR3 spells CASSLSAVSSYEQYF. In DNA form, the CDR3 reads TGTGCCAGCAGCTTATCTGCAGTGAGCTCCTACGAGCAGTACTTC. Variable domain in full (rest from reference TRBV7-9 and TRBJ2-7): DTGVSQNPRHKITKRGQNVTFRCDPISEHNRLYWYRQTLGQGPEFLTYFQNEAQLEKSRLLSDRFSAERPKGSFSTLEIQRTEQGDSAMYLCASSLSAVSSYEQYFGPGTRLTVT.

The chain couples TRBV14 to TRBJ2-1; 9 bases align to TRBD2. Germline V lookup: CDR1 SGHDN, CDR2 FVKESK. This CDR3 region has 15 residues. V shed 5 bases, J shed 3 bases, and the junction held 5 bases outside the gene matches. The CDR3 region is CASSTLAGSYNEQFF. As DNA, the CDR3 is TGTGCCAGCAGCACCCTAGCGGGAAGCTACAATGAGCAGTTCTTC.

Concerning this clone: The junction and the germline gene differ at one end; a read error may be behind it. The chain has TRBV25-1 and TRBJ2-5, with D perhaps TRBD1 (6 bases). Germline V CDR1 and CDR2: MGHDK, SYGVNS. The CDR3 loop spans 13 amino acids. Here the CDR3 DNA reads TGTGCCAGCAGTGAACCGGGACAAGGGACCCAGTACTTC. It translates to CASSEPGQGTQYF.

The rearrangement uses TRBV18 and TRBJ2-7; TRBD1 agrees at 10 bases. V dropped 3 bases and J dropped 0; count of bases not matched to a gene: 23. Germline loops: CDR1 KGHSH, CDR2 LQKENI. The CDR3 extends over 22 amino acids. CDR3 sequence: CASSPTDLRDRGHQIASYEQYF. For the CDR3, the DNA is TGTGCCAGCTCACCCACCGACCTCCGGGACAGGGGACACCAAATCGCCTCCTACGAGCAGTACTTC.

The chain carries TRBV2 and TRBJ1-1; TRBD1 might be the D (6 bases). Trimming took off 3 bases at V and 6 bases at J, with 20 bases between the two ends. Germline CDR1 is SNHLY and CDR2 is FYNNEI. The CDR3 spans 16 residues. CDR3 protein: CASSDKLYTRGAEAFF. DNA of the CDR3: TGTGCCAGCAGTGATAAGCTCTACACCAGGGGCGCTGAAGCTTTCTTT.

This chain links TRBV28 with TRBJ1-4; D gene ambiguous. Germline CDR1 is MDHEN and CDR2 is SYDVKM. Trimming stripped 7 bases from V and 3 bases from J, with 12 bases between. This CDR3 comprises 14 residues. This CDR3 reads CASTSIAANEKLFF. The DNA for the CDR3 is TGTGCCAGCACCTCAATTGCAGCTAATGAAAAACTGTTTTTT.

This clone was observed a single time. This chain links TRBV7-2 with TRBJ1-3; D unresolved. The CDR3 consists of 18 residues. Germline values: CDR1 SGHTA, CDR2 FQGNSA. The germline V and J ends were trimmed by 1 base and 5 bases, with 21 bases remaining between them. The chain's CDR3 is CASSLVPGGGQVRNTIYF. For the CDR3, the DNA is TGTGCCAGCAGCTTAGTACCGGGAGGAGGGCAAGTGAGAAACACCATATATTTT.

The chain uses TRBV4-2 and TRBJ2-1, with 8 bases lining up with TRBD2. The CDR3 totals 16 residues. The ends lost 3 bases at V and 0 bases at J; junction bases unmatched: 4. CDR1 is LGHNA, CDR2 YNFKEQ, per germline. In DNA, the CDR3 is TGTGCCAGCAGCCAGTTACTAGCGGACTCCTACAATGAGCAGTTCTTC. The encoded protein is CASSQLLADSYNEQFF.

The V and J genes are TRBV5-1 and TRBJ1-2; D is unresolved. V shed 0 bases and J shed 4 bases, with 13 bases lying between them. This CDR3 spans 15 amino acids. The germline V gene encodes CDR1 SGHRS and CDR2 YFSETQ. In nucleotides, the CDR3 is TGCGCCAGCAGCTTGGGATCTACGGGGTTCTATGGCTACACCTTC. This encodes CASSLGSTGFYGYTF.

The sample holds one count of this clone. This rearrangement joins TRBV5-6 to TRBJ2-2; D possibly uses TRBD1 or TRBD2 (5 bases each). The CDR3 runs 15 residues. Looked up from germline, CDR1 is SGHDT and CDR2 is YYEEEE. Trimming removed 0 bases at V and 4 bases at J, with 10 bases between. This CDR3 reads CASSLGDQVTGELFF. CDR3 sequence (DNA): TGTGCCAGCAGCTTGGGGGACCAGGTCACCGGGGAGCTGTTTTTT.

This CDR3 is CASSPGQGVGDTQYF. Here the CDR3 DNA reads TGTGCCAGCTCACCAGGGCAGGGGGTTGGAGATACGCAGTATTTT. J is TRBJ2-3 and V is TRBV18; 7 nucleotides align to TRBD1. The CDR3 sequence is 15 residues long. Germline V gene sequence: CDR1 KGHSH, CDR2 LQKENI. The J segment lost 5 bases and the V segment lost 2 bases, leaving 7 bases of the junction unmatched.

The J gene is TRBJ2-1, the V gene TRBV7-3; TRBD2 matches 7 bases. V shed 6 bases and J 10 bases; nucleotides not matched to a gene: 9. The CDR3 has 13 residues. Germline CDR1 and CDR2: SGHTA and FQGTGA. CDR3 DNA: TGTGCCAGCAGGTTGGCTAGCGGAGCCGAGCAGTTCTTC. Encoded protein: CASRLASGAEQFF. Full variable domain (rest looked up from reference TRBV7-3 and TRBJ2-1): GAGVSQTPSNKVTEKGKYVELRCDPISGHTALYWYRQSLGQGPEFLIYFQGTGAADDSGLPNDRFFAVRPEGSVSTLKIQRTERGDSAVYLCASRLASGAEQFFGPGTRLTVL.

The chain links TRBV14 to TRBJ1-1; 7 nucleotides line up with TRBD1. V was pared by 0 bases and J by 1 base, with 5 bases of the junction left unmatched. The germline V gene has CDR1 SGHDN and CDR2 FVKESK. This CDR3 region has 16 residues. The CDR3 DNA sequence: TGTGCCAGCAGCCAAGATTACGGACAGGCGAACACTGAAGCTTTCTTT. Encoded protein: CASSQDYGQANTEAFF.

Only a few counts were recorded for this clone. The V and J genes are TRBV18 and TRBJ1-5; 9 nucleotides agree with TRBD1. Losses at the gene ends were 6 bases for V and 5 bases for J; bases not matched to a gene: 5. This CDR3 is 14 amino acids long. The germline CDR1 and CDR2 sequences are KGHSH and LQKENI. Written as DNA, the CDR3 is TGTGCCAGCTCGCGGGGACAGGGCCATCAGCCCCAGCATTTT. Protein product: CASSRGQGHQPQHF.

This clone showed up just once. This same CDR3 is encoded by further DNA sequences in the sample. The J gene is TRBJ2-7, the V gene TRBV6-5; D may correspond to TRBD1 or TRBD2 (5 bases each). V was clipped by 2 bases and J by 3 bases, with 11 bases between them. This CDR3 has 14 residues. In germline, CDR1 is MNHEY, CDR2 SVGAGI. The CDR3 protein is CASSYRGRDYEQYF. In DNA, the CDR3 is TGTGCCAGCAGTTACCGGGGCAGAGACTACGAGCAGTACTTC.

The V call is TRBV7-2, the J call TRBJ2-7; a possible D gene is TRBD2 (6 bases). CDR3 length: 15 residues. Looked up from germline, CDR1 is SGHTA and CDR2 is FQGNSA. V was shortened by 3 bases and J by 2 bases, with 14 bases between the two germline ends. The CDR3 loop reads CASSFGPAGPYEQYF. The DNA of the CDR3 is TGTGCCAGCAGCTTCGGGCCAGCGGGCCCCTACGAGCAGTACTTC.

This chain connects TRBV2 to TRBJ2-1; 7 nucleotides agree with TRBD2. The CDR3 covers 16 residues. V shed 7 bases and J 0 bases; nucleotides not matched to a gene: 9. Germline-derived CDR1 and CDR2 are SNHLY and FYNNEI. CDR3 sequence (DNA): TGTGCCAGCATCCCCTTGGCGGGAGTCTCCTACAATGAGCAGTTCTTC. This gives the protein CASIPLAGVSYNEQFF.

The chain is built from TRBV28 and TRBJ2-2; 9 positions agree with TRBD2. The CDR3 is 17 residues long. V shed 5 bases and J 6 bases; nucleotides not matched to a gene: 13. Per germline, CDR1 MDHEN and CDR2 SYDVKM. This CDR3 reads CASSQPGLAPGPGELFF. The DNA for the CDR3 is TGTGCCAGCAGTCAACCGGGACTAGCCCCCGGCCCCGGGGAGCTGTTTTTT.

This chain uses TRBV11-2 with TRBJ2-4; tentatively, D is TRBD1 or TRBD2 (7 bases each). With 6 bases removed from V and 3 bases from J, the gap between germline ends came to 18 bases. CDR3 length: 16 amino acids. Per the germline V gene, CDR1 is SGHAT and CDR2 is FQNNGV. CDR3 protein: CASRGGPGRDKNIQYF. The DNA of the CDR3 is TGTGCCAGCAGAGGGGGCCCGGGGAGGGACAAAAACATTCAGTACTTC. The full variable domain, in which reference TRBV11-2 and TRBJ2-4 provide the parts outside the CDR3, is EAGVAQSPRYKIIEKRQSVAFWCNPISGHATLYWYQQILGQGPKLLIQFQNNGVVDDSQLPKDRFSAERLKGVDSTLKIQPAKLEDSAVYLCASRGGPGRDKNIQYFGAGTRLSVL.

The CDR3 reads CASSREGQGYEQYF. In DNA, the CDR3 is TGCGCCAGTAGCCGGGAGGGACAGGGCTACGAGCAGTACTTC. The J gene is TRBJ2-7, the V gene TRBV5-1; D is perhaps TRBD1 (9 bases). The CDR3 totals 14 residues. Trimming pared 8 bases from V and 3 bases from J, leaving 18 bases between. CDR1 and CDR2 from the germline V gene are SGHRS and YFSETQ.

This clone was detected a few times. V gene TRBV9 combines with J gene TRBJ2-2; a weak D match, TRBD2 (5 bases). CDR3 length: 14 residues. Looked up from germline, CDR1 is SGDLS and CDR2 is YYNGEE. Trimming left V 4 bases short and J 4 bases short, with 11 bases between. CDR3 loop: CASSPRAGTGELFF. As DNA, the CDR3 is TGTGCCAGCAGCCCCCGGGCGGGCACCGGGGAGCTGTTTTTT.

This chain uses TRBV5-1 with TRBJ2-3; TRBD2 aligns across 10 bases. The CDR3 length is 16 residues. Germline CDR1 SGHRS, CDR2 YFSETQ. V shed 8 bases and J 5 bases; nucleotides not matched to a gene: 14. The CDR3 coding sequence is TGCGCCAGTTCTCCCGGTATAGCGGGAGGAGGAGATACGCAGTATTTT. Translation: CASSPGIAGGGDTQYF.

The V and J genes are TRBV9 and TRBJ1-4, with a tentative D call TRBD1 (6 bases). The CDR3 sequence is 15 residues long. Germline V lookup: CDR1 SGDLS, CDR2 YYNGEE. V was cut by 0 bases and J by 6 bases, with 12 bases left in between. The CDR3 region is CASSVGGGFDEKLFF. CDR3 sequence (DNA): TGTGCCAGCAGCGTAGGCGGGGGCTTTGATGAAAAACTGTTTTTT.

The chain carries TRBV19 and TRBJ2-3; 8 positions match TRBD2. Germline CDR1 reads LNHDA; CDR2 reads SQIVND (reference sequence). V lost 9 bases, J lost 3 bases, and 8 bases stayed unmatched. The CDR3 length is 14 residues. This CDR3 reads CASGRAGGTDTQYF. In nucleotides, the CDR3 is TGTGCCAGCGGTCGGGCGGGAGGAACAGATACGCAGTATTTT.

The chain is built from TRBV19 and TRBJ1-6, with TRBD1 matching 7 bases. V shed 3 bases and J 8 bases; nucleotides not matched to a gene: 7. Germline assignment: CDR1 LNHDA and CDR2 SQIVND (reference sequence). CDR3 length equals 15 residues. CDR3 DNA sequence: TGTGCCAGTAGTATCCGGGACACAGGGGATTCACCCCTCCACTTT. Protein product: CASSIRDTGDSPLHF. Together with reference TRBV19 and TRBJ1-6, the CDR3 gives the full variable domain: DGGITQSPKYLFRKEGQNVTLSCEQNLNHDAMYWYRQDPGQGLRLIYYSQIVNDFQKGDIAEGYSVSREKKESFPLTVTSAQKNPTAFYLCASSIRDTGDSPLHFGNGTRLTVT.